This T cell receptor (beta chain) stems from a study of response to subunit inactivated influenza vaccine. Concerning this clonotype: The antigen remains unidentified.

CDR3 length: 13 residues. Germline V CDR1 and CDR2: MNHEY, SMNVEV (reference sequence). V lost 4 bases and J lost 10, with 11 bases in between. TCRdb independently ran MiXCR on the RT-PCR reads; one entry per CDR3 protein. In the table there are approximately 160,000 distinct CDR3 sequences, roughly 10% of which are singletons. Study-level findings and limits: The study's authors posited that every seasonal influenza vaccination enlists few new T cells.

The sequence was obtained from a man aged 50-75 years who received an inactivated influenza vaccine. Sequences were derived from CD8+ T cells sorted from PBMCs, sampled around 25 months after vaccination. The rearrangement uses TRBV27 and TRBJ1-6; a possible D gene is TRBD1 (5 bases). CDR3 protein: CASSWGTGSPLHF. DNA of the CDR3: TGTGCCAGCAGTTGGGGGACTGGCTCACCCCTCCACTTT.